The 32 T cell receptor beta chains reported below all come from one sample, sequenced in a study of T cells in Graves' hyperthyroidism and ophthalmopathy. Researchers took RNA transcripts and amplified the TCR beta CDR3 regions from them. The study used the HTBI primer set for a first-round RT-PCR of the TCR CDR3. From the multiplex PCR reads, TCRdb called clonotypes with MiXCR, one entry per CDR3 protein. The data hold 50,000 to 60,000 distinct CDR3 sequences, with roughly 50% observed a single time. Sequencing was done on a sample of blood. The receptor source for this set is a woman aged 25 to 45 with Graves' ophthalmopathy.

A remark on this clonotype: Here the CDR3 omits its conserved ending phenylalanine or tryptophan, so a read error is the likely source. CDR3 sequence (DNA): TGCAGTGCTAGAGTCCCAGGCGCCTACGAGCAGTACCTC. It encodes CSARVPGAYEQYL. This sequence joins TRBV20-1 and TRBJ2-7, with D unclear. This CDR3 has 13 residues. Germline CDR1 DFQATT, CDR2 SNEGSKA (reference sequence). V lost 1 base and J lost 2, with 9 bases in between.

This clonotype was observed many times. A clone one base away is much larger, so this may be a read error. The chain combines TRBV7-9 with TRBJ1-1, with 10 bases that match TRBD1. Germline V lookup: CDR1 SEHNR, CDR2 FQNEAQ (reference sequence). The trim removed 0 bases at V and 7 bases at J, leaving 11 bases unmatched. The CDR3 consists of 17 residues. The CDR3 loop reads CASSLAFVGTGAFEAFF. The CDR3 DNA follows: TGTGCCAGCAGCTTAGCGTTTGTTGGGACAGGGGCTTTTGAAGCTTTCTTT.

The chain links TRBV28 to TRBJ2-2; D perhaps matches TRBD1 (5 bases). There are 16 residues in the CDR3. V was clipped by 3 bases and J by 7 bases, with 18 bases between them. Germline V CDR1 and CDR2: MDHEN, SYDVKM. CDR3 loop: CASSLPGSGWNGELFF. In DNA, the CDR3 is TGTGCCAGCAGTTTGCCAGGTTCAGGGTGGAACGGGGAGCTGTTTTTT.

This clonotype has a count of ten or more. This rearrangement joins TRBV20-1 to TRBJ2-7; TRBD2 agrees at 11 bases. The ends lost 0 bases at V and 4 bases at J; junction bases unmatched: 8. Germline CDR1 and CDR2: DFQATT and SNEGSKA (reference sequence). This CDR3 is 16 amino acids long. The CDR3 protein is CSARDLAGGGRYEQYF. CDR3 sequence (DNA): TGCAGTGCTAGAGATCTAGCGGGAGGTGGGCGGTACGAGCAGTACTTC.

At least ten counts were recorded for this clonotype. CDR3 residues: CASSLWGKETQYF. In DNA form, the CDR3 reads TGTGCCAGCAGTTTATGGGGGAAAGAGACCCAGTACTTC. The gene calls are TRBV28 and TRBJ2-5; D gene unclear. V dropped 0 bases and J dropped 3 bases, with 5 bases sitting between them. This CDR3 contains 13 residues. CDR1 and CDR2 from the germline V gene are MDHEN and SYDVKM. Combining the CDR3 with reference TRBV28 and TRBJ2-5 gives the whole variable domain DVKVTQSSRYLVKRTGEKVFLECVQDMDHENMFWYRQDPGLGLRLIYFSYDVKMKEKGDIPEGYSVSREKKERFSLILESASTNQTSMYLCASSLWGKETQYFGPGTRLLVL.

This clonotype was observed at least ten times. The chain carries TRBV2 and TRBJ1-2; no reliable D call. Germline loops: CDR1 SNHLY, CDR2 FYNNEI. CDR3 length equals 13 residues. Trimming removed 7 bases at V and 2 bases at J, with 11 bases between. The CDR3 region is CASMEVVNYGYTF. Written as DNA, the CDR3 is TGTGCCAGCATGGAGGTTGTCAACTATGGCTACACCTTC.

Only one count was recorded for this clonotype. Here the CDR3 reads CASTPPSAGGMSNQYF. The CDR3 DNA follows: TGTGCCAGCACCCCACCCTCGGCAGGGGGCATGAGCAATCAGTACTTC. The chain has TRBV2 and TRBJ2-7, with 8 positions matching TRBD1. CDR1 is SNHLY, CDR2 FYNNEI, per germline. The trim removed 7 bases at V and 10 bases at J, leaving 21 bases unmatched. The CDR3 contains 16 residues.

This chain links TRBV2 with TRBJ1-1, with D unresolved. This CDR3 spans 8 amino acids. Germline CDR1 SNHLY, CDR2 FYNNEI. CDR3 in amino acids: CPNGEAFF. CDR3 in DNA: TGTCCCAACGGTGAAGCTTTCTTT.

This clonotype was seen a single time. This rearrangement joins TRBV7-9 to TRBJ2-5, with D perhaps TRBD1 or TRBD2 (5 bases each). The CDR3 runs 15 residues. The germline V gene has CDR1 SEHNR and CDR2 FQNEAQ (reference sequence). Trimming removed 2 bases from V and 6 bases from J, with 16 bases in between. The CDR3 reads CASSLPGLGEKTQYF. The CDR3 bases are TGTGCCAGCAGCTTACCAGGGCTCGGGGAAAAGACCCAGTACTTC.

The gene calls are TRBV6-5 and TRBJ2-3, with D perhaps TRBD1 or TRBD2 (6 bases each). The CDR3 has 16 residues. Germline V gives CDR1 MNHEY, CDR2 SVGAGI. V gave up 5 bases and J gave up 0 bases, with 15 bases separating them. The CDR3 coding sequence is TGTGCCAGCAGTCCCCTAGGGGGGCAAAGCACAGATACGCAGTATTTT. Its translation: CASSPLGGQSTDTQYF.

A note on this clonotype: At one boundary the junction diverges from the germline segment, which might be a read error. The chain combines TRBV9 with TRBJ2-6; the match to TRBD2 covers 10 bases. Germline V CDR1 and CDR2: SGDLS, YYNGEE. The CDR3 covers 16 residues. The CDR3, as DNA: TGTGCCAGCAGCGTAGAGGGGACTAGCGTGGCCTACGTCCTGACTTTC. Translated: CASSVEGTSVAYVLTF.

On this clonotype: The junction departs from the called germline gene at one end, perhaps through a read error. This chain uses TRBV5-4 with TRBJ2-1; tentative D call: TRBD1 (6 bases). The CDR3 covers 12 residues. The germline CDR1 and CDR2 sequences are SGHNT and YYREEE (reference sequence). The CDR3 loop is CASSSTGCEQSF. The CDR3 DNA sequence: TGTGCCAGCAGCTCGACAGGCTGTGAGCAGTCCTTC.

This chain joins TRBV7-9 and TRBJ2-3; 14 positions match TRBD2. With V trimmed by 5 bases and J by 5 bases, 12 bases remained unmatched. The CDR3 is 18 amino acids. The germline V gene encodes CDR1 SEHNR and CDR2 FQNEAQ (reference sequence). The CDR3 DNA reads TGTGCCAGCAGCCCCATGGGGACTAGCGGGAGAAGCGGAGATACGCAGTATTTT. Residues: CASSPMGTSGRSGDTQYF.

This clonotype came up many times. The chain is built from TRBV20-1 and TRBJ2-3, with D perhaps matching TRBD1 or TRBD2 (6 bases each). The CDR3 sequence is 11 residues long. Germline V CDR1 and CDR2: DFQATT, SNEGSKA (reference sequence). V dropped 6 bases and J dropped 8 bases, with 12 bases sitting between them. DNA of the CDR3: TGCAGTGCCTACAGGGAGGTTACGCAGTATTTT. This gives the protein CSAYREVTQYF.

This clonotype was observed at least ten times. This chain links TRBV2 with TRBJ2-7; possible D gene TRBD2, 5 bases. The V gene lost 6 bases and the J gene lost 0 bases, with 9 bases spanning the gap. From germline, CDR1 is SNHLY and CDR2 FYNNEI. This CDR3 has 13 amino acids. The DNA for the CDR3 is TGTGCCAGCAGAGGCGGGTACTCCTACGAGCAGTACTTC. As protein: CASRGGYSYEQYF.

The CDR3 spells CASSLEGGRNSPLHF. The DNA for the CDR3 is TGTGCCAGCAGCTTAGAGGGTGGCAGAAATTCACCCCTCCACTTT. The chain combines TRBV7-2 with TRBJ1-6; D not certain. This CDR3 region has 15 residues. The V end was cut by 1 base, the J end by 7 bases, with 11 bases between. Germline CDR1 SGHTA, CDR2 FQGNSA. The complete variable domain, with remaining parts taken from reference TRBV7-2 and TRBJ1-6, reads GAGVSQSPSNKVTEKGKDVELRCDPISGHTALYWYRQSLGQGLEFLIYFQGNSAPDKSGLPSDRFSAERTGGSVSTLTIQRTQQEDSAVYLCASSLEGGRNSPLHFGNGTRLTVT.

The chain carries TRBV5-1 and TRBJ1-4; D is unclear. The CDR3 runs 16 residues. Germline loops: CDR1 SGHRS, CDR2 YFSETQ. Trimming stripped 1 base from V and 0 bases from J, with 10 bases between. This chain's CDR3 is CASSLRETTTNEKLFF. DNA for the CDR3: TGCGCCAGCAGCTTGCGTGAGACAACAACTAATGAAAAACTGTTTTTT.

V is TRBV28 and J is TRBJ2-5; maybe TRBD2 (6 bases). V was shortened by 5 bases and J by 5 bases, with 15 bases between the two germline ends. The CDR3 spans 14 residues. Looked up from germline, CDR1 is MDHEN and CDR2 is SYDVKM. Here the CDR3 reads CASSNGRGGETQYF. The DNA of the CDR3 is TGTGCCAGCAGTAACGGCAGAGGAGGGGAGACCCAGTACTTC.

In its sample, this clonotype was seen many times. CDR3 sequence: CATSDLKLTGGNEQFF. The CDR3 region has the DNA TGTGCCACCAGTGATCTAAAACTTACAGGGGGCAATGAGCAGTTCTTC. The chain carries TRBV24-1 and TRBJ2-1; 8 bases match TRBD1. This CDR3 is built from 16 residues. The ends lost 3 bases at V and 6 bases at J; junction bases unmatched: 9. CDR1 and CDR2 from the germline V gene are KGHDR and SFDVKD.

This chain joins TRBV4-1 and TRBJ1-5, with D uncertain. Germline CDR1 reads MGHRA; CDR2 reads YSYEKL. CDR3 length: 16 residues. V lost 4 bases and J 10 bases, leaving 23 bases between the germline ends. In DNA form, the CDR3 reads TGCGCCAGCAGCCCTCAGCGTCAGGTCAATAATTCACCCCAGCATTTT. The encoded protein is CASSPQRQVNNSPQHF.

This clonotype was observed many times. The chain employs TRBV3-1 and TRBJ1-2, with D unresolved. This CDR3 has 14 amino acids. CDR1 and CDR2 from the germline V gene are LGHDT and YNNKEL (reference sequence). The V gene lost 1 base and the J gene lost 2 bases, with 8 bases spanning the gap. The CDR3 coding sequence is TGTGCCAGCAGCCAAGGTAGTACAAACTATGGCTACACCTTC. The encoded protein is CASSQGSTNYGYTF.

This clonotype came up many times. The chain carries TRBV5-1 and TRBJ1-3; 10 bases agree with TRBD1. The ends lost 4 bases at V and 0 bases at J; junction bases unmatched: 7. The CDR3 is 17 residues long. CDR1 is SGHRS, CDR2 YFSETQ, per germline. The CDR3 spells CASSLQGQGSSGNTIYF. CDR3 bases: TGCGCCAGCAGCCTACAGGGACAGGGGAGCTCTGGAAACACCATATATTTT.

Many counts were recorded for this clonotype. This chain uses TRBV5-8 with TRBJ2-2; no clear D. V shed 1 base and J shed 1 base, with 5 bases lying between them. CDR1 and CDR2 from the germline V gene are SGHTS and YDEGEE. CDR3 length equals 14 residues. CDR3 DNA sequence: TGTGCCAGCAGCTTGATGCGGAACACCGGGGAGCTGTTTTTT. Residues: CASSLMRNTGELFF.

This clonotype has at least ten counts. The J gene is TRBJ2-7, the V gene TRBV9; the match to TRBD1 covers 9 bases. V was pared by 0 bases and J by 2 bases, with 0 bases of the junction left unmatched. Per the germline V gene, CDR1 is SGDLS and CDR2 is YYNGEE. This CDR3 is 14 amino acids long. CDR3 in DNA: TGTGCCAGCAGCGTAGGACAGGGGGCCTACGAGCAGTACTTC. Translated, it gives CASSVGQGAYEQYF.

Many counts were recorded for this clonotype. J is TRBJ2-3 and V is TRBV19; 7 bases are a match to TRBD2. V dropped 0 bases and J dropped 3; count of bases not matched to a gene: 6. This CDR3 region has 16 residues. The germline gives CDR1 LNHDA, CDR2 SQIVND (reference sequence). The CDR3 is CASSIEPGGRTDTQYF. The CDR3 coding sequence is TGTGCCAGTAGTATAGAACCGGGAGGACGAACAGATACGCAGTATTTT.

This clonotype was recorded once. This chain links TRBV10-3 with TRBJ2-2, with 8 nucleotides matching TRBD1. J gave up 7 bases and V 3 bases, and 4 bases lay outside the gene matches. The CDR3 is 14 amino acids. Germline lookup yields CDR1 ENHRY and CDR2 SYGVKD. The CDR3 sequence is CAISDDRGGGELFF. CDR3 in DNA: TGTGCCATCAGTGACGACAGGGGCGGCGGGGAGCTGTTTTTT.

This clonotype was counted a single time. J is TRBJ1-3 and V is TRBV6-1; D is perhaps TRBD1 (5 bases). The length of the CDR3 is 13 residues. The germline V gene encodes CDR1 MNHNS and CDR2 SASEGT. V lost 2 bases and J 9 bases, leaving 11 bases between the germline ends. The CDR3 DNA reads as TGTGCCAGCAGTGAATCCCAGGGAGCCACCATATATTTT. Its translation is CASSESQGATIYF.

This clonotype was seen only once. This may arise from a read error, as a much more abundant clone is one base away. The chain employs TRBV28 and TRBJ2-1, with 12 bases matching TRBD2. CDR1 is MDHEN and CDR2 is SYDVKM in the germline V gene. CDR3 size: 17 residues. Trimming at V came to 8 bases and at J to 3 bases, leaving 11 bases not matched to a gene. CDR3 loop: CASGAWTSGDHYNEQFF. The CDR3, as DNA: TGTGCCAGCGGTGCCTGGACTAGCGGGGACCACTACAATGAGCAGTTCTTC. The full variable domain, with the rest looked up from reference TRBV28 and TRBJ2-1, is DVKVTQSSRYLVKRTGEKVFLECVQDMDHENMFWYRQDPGLGLRLIYFSYDVKMKEKGDIPEGYSVSREKKERFSLILESASTNQTSMYLCASGAWTSGDHYNEQFFGPGTRLTVL.

As for this clonotype: Here the CDR3 omits its conserved ending phenylalanine or tryptophan, so a read error is the likely source. The V gene is TRBV5-6, the J gene TRBJ1-1; D is perhaps TRBD1 (5 bases). V was trimmed by 4 bases and J by 5 bases, leaving 9 bases between them. CDR3 length: 12 residues. The V gene's germline CDR1 is SGHDT and CDR2 YYEEEE. In DNA form, the CDR3 reads TGTGCCAGCAGCAGCCAGGGAACTGAAGCTTTCTGT. Translating it yields CASSSQGTEAFC.

This clonotype was picked up many times. This chain links TRBV9 with TRBJ2-1; D remains ambiguous. V dropped 4 bases and J dropped 9 bases, with 17 bases sitting between them. Germline V gene data show CDR1 as SGDLS and CDR2 as YYNGEE. The CDR3 sequence is 14 residues long. DNA for the CDR3: TGTGCCAGCAGCCCCCGGATAACGAAGGTTGAGCAGTTCTTC. Translated: CASSPRITKVEQFF.

This clonotype was observed a few times. A read error is possible here, since a much larger clone lies one base away. CDR3 in DNA: TGTGCCTGCAGTTCGGGCTTGAACAGAAACACCGGGGAGCTGTTTTTT. It translates to CACSSGLNRNTGELFF. This chain uses TRBV27 with TRBJ2-2; D gene ambiguous. Germline V gene sequence: CDR1 MNHEY, CDR2 SMNVEV (reference sequence). The CDR3 has 16 amino acids.

This clonotype showed up just a few times. With a much larger clone just one base away, this may be a read error. This sequence joins TRBV6-1 and TRBJ1-5; 12 bases are shared with TRBD1. Losses at the gene ends were 6 bases for V and 5 bases for J; bases not matched to a gene: 11. The CDR3 sequence is 17 residues long. Germline V gives CDR1 MNHNS, CDR2 SASEGT. The CDR3 here is CASRTGTGGILDQPQHF. The CDR3 nucleotides read TGTGCCAGCAGAACCGGGACAGGGGGCATCTTGGATCAGCCCCAGCATTTT.